This T cell receptor (beta chain) derives from a study of OX40 agonist ivuxolimab in advanced cancers. At the level of the study: Patient treatment consisted of intravenous ivuxolimab administration every 2 weeks at 0.01 to 10 mg/kg.

Comment on this clone: The antigen remains unidentified.

V was pared by 5 bases and J by 2 bases, with 3 bases between. The CDR3 has 11 residues. The germline V gene has CDR1 KGHSH and CDR2 LQKENI. General study results and limits: With doses of 0.1-3.0 mg/kg, partial responders showed among the lowest clonal expansion.

TCRdb keeps only in-frame clones here, not all; method: immunoSEQ multiplex PCR. The repertoire includes 65,000 to 95,000 clones, more than 80% of them detected once, and approximately 11% sits in the top ten. This clonotype originated in an adult with an advanced solid tumor such as melanoma, head and neck, liver or kidney cancer. The V gene is TRBV18, the J gene TRBJ2-5; the D is unclear. The source material was CD4+ or CD8+ T cells sorted from blood, sampled in a trial of the OX40 agonist ivuxolimab. Written as DNA, the CDR3 is TGTGCCAGCTCAGAGCAAGAGACCCAGTACTTC. Protein: CASSEQETQYF.